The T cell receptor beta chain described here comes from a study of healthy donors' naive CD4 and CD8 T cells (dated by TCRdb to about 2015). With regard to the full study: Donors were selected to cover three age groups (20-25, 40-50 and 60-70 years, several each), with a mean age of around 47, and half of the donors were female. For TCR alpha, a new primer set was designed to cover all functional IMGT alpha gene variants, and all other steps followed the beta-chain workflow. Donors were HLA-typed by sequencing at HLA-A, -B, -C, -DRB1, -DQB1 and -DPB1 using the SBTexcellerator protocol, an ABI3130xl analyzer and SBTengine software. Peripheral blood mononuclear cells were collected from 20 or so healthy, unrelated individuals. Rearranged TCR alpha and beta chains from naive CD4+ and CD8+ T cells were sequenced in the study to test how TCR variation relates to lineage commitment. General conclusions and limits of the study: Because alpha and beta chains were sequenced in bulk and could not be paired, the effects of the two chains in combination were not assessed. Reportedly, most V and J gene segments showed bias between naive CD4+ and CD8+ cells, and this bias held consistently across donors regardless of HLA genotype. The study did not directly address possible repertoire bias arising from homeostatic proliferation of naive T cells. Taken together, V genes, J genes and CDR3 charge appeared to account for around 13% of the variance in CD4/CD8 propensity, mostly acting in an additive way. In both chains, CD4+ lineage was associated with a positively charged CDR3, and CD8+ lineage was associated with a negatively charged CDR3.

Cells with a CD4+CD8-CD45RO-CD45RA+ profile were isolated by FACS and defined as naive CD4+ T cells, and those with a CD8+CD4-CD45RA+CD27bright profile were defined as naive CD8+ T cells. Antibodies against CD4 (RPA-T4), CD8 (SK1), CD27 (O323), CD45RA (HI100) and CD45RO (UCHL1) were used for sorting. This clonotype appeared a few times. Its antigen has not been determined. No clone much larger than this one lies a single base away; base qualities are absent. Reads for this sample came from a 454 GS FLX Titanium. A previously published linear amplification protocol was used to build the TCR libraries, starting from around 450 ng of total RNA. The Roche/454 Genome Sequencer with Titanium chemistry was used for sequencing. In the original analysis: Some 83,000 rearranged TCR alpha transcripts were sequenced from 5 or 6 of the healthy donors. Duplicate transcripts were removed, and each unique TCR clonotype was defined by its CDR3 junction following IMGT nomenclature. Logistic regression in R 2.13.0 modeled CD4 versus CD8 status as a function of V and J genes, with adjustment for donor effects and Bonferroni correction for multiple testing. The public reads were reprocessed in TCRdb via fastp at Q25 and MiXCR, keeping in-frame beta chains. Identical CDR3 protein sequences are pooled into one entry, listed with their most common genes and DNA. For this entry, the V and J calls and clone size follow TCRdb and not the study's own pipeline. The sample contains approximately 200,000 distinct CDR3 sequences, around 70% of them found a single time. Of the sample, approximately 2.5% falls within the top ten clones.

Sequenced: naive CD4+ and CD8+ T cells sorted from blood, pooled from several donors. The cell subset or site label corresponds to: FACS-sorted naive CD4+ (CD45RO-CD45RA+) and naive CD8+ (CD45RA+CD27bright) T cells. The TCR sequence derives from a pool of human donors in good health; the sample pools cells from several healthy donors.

The CDR3 protein: CATSGRSNQPQHF. The nucleotide sequence reads TGTGCCACTTCAGGGAGAAGCAATCAGCCCCAGCATTTT. The V and J segments used are TRBV19 and TRBJ1-5; possibly the D gene is TRBD1, per 5 matching bases. The germline V gene (reference sequence) gives CDR1 as LNHDA and CDR2 as SQIVND. The CDR3 runs 13 residues from the cysteine to the phenylalanine. The entry retains the CDR3 DNA only, 39 bases that are in frame from base 1. Cut back by 10 bases and 1 base, the V and J ends lie 11 bases apart.